This TCR beta chain comes out of a study of T cells in Graves' hyperthyroidism and ophthalmopathy. Notes on the study in general: Stable hyperthyroidism was told apart from ophthalmopathy by a model built on 13 V-J features.

This clonotype was seen a handful of times. Its specificity is unknown. This CDR3 contains 15 residues. V was pared by 4 bases and J by 0 bases, with 13 bases between. The germline V gene has CDR1 SGHRS and CDR2 YFSETQ. Researchers amplified the TCR beta CDR3 regions from RNA transcripts. Using the HTBI primer set, a first-round RT-PCR was run on the TCR CDR3. TCRdb redid the calling of the multiplex PCR reads with MiXCR, one entry per CDR3 protein. Of 600,000 to 700,000 distinct CDR3 sequences listed, approximately 42% are singletons. The origin of this receptor is an adult man with Graves' disease, either hyperthyroidism or ophthalmopathy (not recorded which). The sequencing input was peripheral blood or thyroid tissue (not recorded which). The genes are TRBV5-1 and TRBJ1-1; a weak D match, TRBD1 (5 bases). This CDR3 reads CASSKRDSVNTEAFF. Written as DNA, the CDR3 is TGCGCCAGCAGCAAACGTGACAGTGTGAACACTGAAGCTTTCTTT. The whole variable domain, filled in from reference TRBV5-1 and TRBJ1-1, reads KAGVTQTPRYLIKTRGQQVTLSCSPISGHRSVSWYQQTPGQGLQFLFEYFSETQRNKGNFPGRFSGRQFSNSRSEMNVSTLELGDSALYLCASSKRDSVNTEAFFGQGTRLTVV.